The clone carrying this T cell receptor (beta chain) was counted only a few times. Its target is not known. The CDR3 is made up of 17 amino acids. The germline V gene encodes CDR1 SGHRS and CDR2 YFSETQ. V lost 0 bases and J lost 1; bases outside the gene matches: 8. Adult donors, all healthy and HIV-negative, had no recent acute infections or vaccinations. Samples underwent the assay at deep level. Profiling relied on immunoSEQ multiplex PCR, and the TCRdb table lists in-frame clones only, not all of them. The sample has 850,000 to 1,200,000 clones; around four fifths are singletons. The data were taken from a study of shared clonotypes between healthy human individuals. Study-wide findings and caveats: The authors expected sequencing depth to affect clonotype sharing among donors. Generation probability values for non-shared clonotypes were lower than those for clonotypes shared by all four donors.

The sequenced sample consisted of memory CD4+ T cells sorted from blood. Subset noted: CD45RA-negative fraction. V and J are TRBV5-1 and TRBJ1-1, with 8 bases lining up with TRBD1. The source is a man aged 18 to 30 in good health. CDR3 coding DNA: TGCGCCAGCAGCTTGGCGGGTAGCGGGACAGGGAACACTGAAGCTTTCTTT. This gives the protein CASSLAGSGTGNTEAFF.